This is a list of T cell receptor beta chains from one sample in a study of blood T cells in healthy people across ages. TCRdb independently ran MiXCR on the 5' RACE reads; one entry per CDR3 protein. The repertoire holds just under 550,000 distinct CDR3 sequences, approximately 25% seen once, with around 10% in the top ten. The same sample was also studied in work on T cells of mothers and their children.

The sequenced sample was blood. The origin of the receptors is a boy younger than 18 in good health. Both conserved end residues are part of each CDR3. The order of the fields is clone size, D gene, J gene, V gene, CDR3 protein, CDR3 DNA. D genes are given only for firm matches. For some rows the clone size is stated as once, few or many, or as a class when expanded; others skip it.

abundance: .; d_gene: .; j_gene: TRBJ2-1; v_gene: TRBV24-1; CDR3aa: CATSDTGRTEQFF; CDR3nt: TGTGCCACCAGTGATACAGGGAGGACTGAGCAGTTCTTC
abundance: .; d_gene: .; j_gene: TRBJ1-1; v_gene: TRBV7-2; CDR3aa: CASSLVGSTEAFF; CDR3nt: TGTGCCAGCAGCTTAGTCGGGAGCACTGAAGCTTTCTTT
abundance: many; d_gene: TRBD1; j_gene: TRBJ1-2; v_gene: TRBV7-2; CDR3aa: CASSLAPQGAQGYTF; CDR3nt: TGTGCCAGCAGCTTAGCGCCTCAGGGGGCGCAAGGCTACACCTTC
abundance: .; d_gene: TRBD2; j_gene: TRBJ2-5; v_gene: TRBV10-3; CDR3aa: CAIRGTTKETQYF; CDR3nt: TGTGCCATCAGGGGGACTACCAAAGAGACCCAGTACTTC
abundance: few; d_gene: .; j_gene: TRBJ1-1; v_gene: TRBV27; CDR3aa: CASSLGGRSSEAFF; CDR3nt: TGTGCCAGCAGTTTAGGGGGCCGGTCGTCTGAAGCTTTCTTT
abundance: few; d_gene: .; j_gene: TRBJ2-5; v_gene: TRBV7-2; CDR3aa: CASSLGGSGGETQYF; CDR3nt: TGTGCCAGCAGCTTAGGAGGGAGTGGGGGAGAGACCCAGTACTTC
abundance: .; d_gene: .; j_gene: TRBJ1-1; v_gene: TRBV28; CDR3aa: CASSAYTEAFF; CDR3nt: TGTGCCAGCAGTGCATACACTGAAGCTTTCTTT
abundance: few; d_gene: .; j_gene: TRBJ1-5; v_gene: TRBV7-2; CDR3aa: CASRLAGDSNQPQHF; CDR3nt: TGTGCCAGCCGCTTAGCCGGAGATAGTAATCAGCCCCAGCATTTT
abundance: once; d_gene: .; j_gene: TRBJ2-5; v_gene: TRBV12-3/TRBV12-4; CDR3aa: CASNFPGVETQYF; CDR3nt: TGTGCCAGCAATTTTCCGGGAGTAGAGACCCAGTACTTC
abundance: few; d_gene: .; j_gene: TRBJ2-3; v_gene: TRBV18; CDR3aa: CASSPSGSSDTQYF; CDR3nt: TGTGCCAGCTCACCGTCGGGTAGCTCGGATACGCAGTATTTT
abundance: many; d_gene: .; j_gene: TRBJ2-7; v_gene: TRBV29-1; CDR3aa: CSVAGGRSGYEQYF; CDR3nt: TGCAGCGTTGCAGGGGGGCGTTCGGGGTACGAGCAGTACTTC
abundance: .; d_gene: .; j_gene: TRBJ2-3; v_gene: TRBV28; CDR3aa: CASSFWGAGTDTQYF; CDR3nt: TGTGCCAGCAGTTTCTGGGGGGCTGGCACAGATACGCAGTATTTT
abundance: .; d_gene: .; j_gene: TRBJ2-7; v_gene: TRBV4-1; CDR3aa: CASSQRIGTVDGEQYF; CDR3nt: TGCGCCAGCAGCCAGAGAATCGGGACTGTGGATGGGGAGCAGTACTTC
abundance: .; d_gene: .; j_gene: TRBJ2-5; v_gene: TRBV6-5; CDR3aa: CASSYSTASGKTQYF; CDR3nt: TGTGCCAGCAGTTACTCGACCGCGTCAGGGAAGACCCAGTACTTC
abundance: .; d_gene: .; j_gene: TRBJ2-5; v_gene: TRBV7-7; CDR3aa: CASSDEGQTQYF; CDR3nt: TGTGCTAGCAGCGATGAGGGGCAGACCCAGTACTTC